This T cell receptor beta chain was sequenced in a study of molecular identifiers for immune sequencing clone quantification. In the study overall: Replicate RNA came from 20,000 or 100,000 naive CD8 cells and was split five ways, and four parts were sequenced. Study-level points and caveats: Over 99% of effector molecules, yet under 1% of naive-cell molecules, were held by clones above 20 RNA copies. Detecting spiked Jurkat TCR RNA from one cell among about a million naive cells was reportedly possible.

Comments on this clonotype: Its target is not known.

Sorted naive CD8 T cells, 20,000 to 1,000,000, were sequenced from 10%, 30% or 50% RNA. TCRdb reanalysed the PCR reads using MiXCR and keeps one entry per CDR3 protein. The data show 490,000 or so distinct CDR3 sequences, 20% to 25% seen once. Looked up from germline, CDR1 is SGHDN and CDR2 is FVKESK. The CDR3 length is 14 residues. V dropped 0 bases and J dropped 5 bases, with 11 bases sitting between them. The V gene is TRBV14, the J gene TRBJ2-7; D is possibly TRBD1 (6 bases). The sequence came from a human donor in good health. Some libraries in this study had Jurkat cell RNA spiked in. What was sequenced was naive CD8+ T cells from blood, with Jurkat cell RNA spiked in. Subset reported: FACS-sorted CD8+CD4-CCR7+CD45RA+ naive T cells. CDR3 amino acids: CASSQEQGHDEQYF. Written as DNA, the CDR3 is TGTGCCAGCAGCCAAGAACAGGGACACGACGAGCAGTACTTC.